The next 28 T cell receptor beta chains were all read from a single sample in a study of blood T cell repertoires in COVID-19. Clones were sequenced by immunoSEQ multiplex PCR, and TCRdb holds only the in-frame ones, with some missing. The data show 84,000 or so clones, roughly 88% seen once. Sequenced sample: peripheral blood. These receptors were obtained from a man between 65 and 85 years old with acute or convalescent COVID-19.

The chain carries TRBV5-1 and TRBJ2-1; 12 bases fit TRBD2. The V gene's germline CDR1 is SGHRS and CDR2 YFSETQ. CDR3 length: 22 residues. V lost 0 bases and J lost 0; bases outside the gene matches: 16. The CDR3 region has the DNA TGCGCCAGCAGCTTGGGACGAGTAGGGGGACTAGCGGGTGTCGCCTCCTACAATGAGCAGTTCTTC. Its translation is CASSLGRVGGLAGVASYNEQFF.

This rearrangement joins TRBV29-1 to TRBJ1-1; TRBD1 aligns across 9 bases. With 4 bases clipped from V and 3 bases from J, the junction kept 3 bases outside the gene matches. Germline CDR1 and CDR2: SQVTM and ANQGSEA. The CDR3 length is 13 residues. CDR3 in DNA: TGCAGCGTTGGGGACAGGGTAGACACTGAAGCTTTCTTT. Translating gives CSVGDRVDTEAFF.

Written as DNA, the CDR3 is TGTGCCAGCAGCGTGACTAGCGCTCCCACAGATACGCAGTATTTT. It encodes CASSVTSAPTDTQYF. The chain uses TRBV9 and TRBJ2-3; 8 bases are a match to TRBD2. The CDR3 covers 15 residues. Germline lookup yields CDR1 SGDLS and CDR2 YYNGEE. V shed 2 bases, J shed 2 bases, and the junction held 4 bases outside the gene matches.

The chain is built from TRBV15 and TRBJ2-7; 8 bases line up with TRBD1. The V segment lost 4 bases and the J segment 3 bases; nucleotides outside the gene matches: 8. Germline CDR1 reads LNHNV; CDR2 reads YYDKDF (reference sequence). This CDR3 contains 15 residues. This chain's CDR3 is CATSMPGTGDYEQYF. The CDR3 nucleotides read TGTGCCACCAGCATGCCCGGGACAGGCGACTACGAGCAGTACTTC. The whole variable domain, remainder taken from reference TRBV15 and TRBJ2-7, is DAMVIQNPRYQVTQFGKPVTLSCSQTLNHNVMYWYQQKSSQAPKLLFHYYDKDFNNEADTPDNFQSRRPNTSFCFLDIRSPGLGDTAMYLCATSMPGTGDYEQYFGPGTRLTVT.

J is TRBJ2-3 and V is TRBV24-1; possibly TRBD1 for D (5 bases). CDR1 is KGHDR and CDR2 is SFDVKD in the germline V gene. The V end was cut by 5 bases, the J end by 10 bases, with 18 bases between. There are 14 residues in the CDR3. CDR3 sequence reads: CATSGPQQVASQYF. The CDR3, as DNA: TGTGCCACCAGTGGCCCACAACAGGTAGCATCGCAGTATTTT.

This clone appeared a single time. The chain's CDR3 is CASSVETGAEAFF. The DNA for the CDR3 is TGTGCCAGCAGCGTAGAAACAGGAGCTGAAGCTTTCTTT. The chain couples TRBV9 to TRBJ1-1; tentative D call: TRBD1 (5 bases). CDR1 and CDR2 from the germline V gene are SGDLS and YYNGEE. This CDR3 spans 13 amino acids. V dropped 0 bases and J dropped 6 bases, with 9 bases sitting between them.

In this sample, this clone turned up a few times. The genes are TRBV2 and TRBJ1-1; D is ambiguous. CDR1 is SNHLY, CDR2 FYNNEI, per germline. V was trimmed by 3 bases and J by 0 bases, leaving 11 bases between them. This CDR3 has 15 residues. CDR3 sequence (DNA): TGTGCCAGCAGTGATAGCGCAGTCATGAACACTGAAGCTTTCTTT. This codes for CASSDSAVMNTEAFF.

The chain employs TRBV5-4 and TRBJ2-6; 7 bases are a match to TRBD1. The CDR3 sequence is 15 residues long. V was pared by 0 bases and J by 4 bases, with 1 base of the junction left unmatched. Per the germline V gene, CDR1 is SGHNT and CDR2 is YYREEE (reference sequence). The CDR3 sequence: CASSLEGQGANVLTF. In DNA form, the CDR3 reads TGTGCCAGCAGCTTGGAGGGACAGGGGGCCAACGTCCTGACTTTC.

V and J are TRBV6-5 and TRBJ1-2, with D unclear. Germline V gene lookup returns CDR1 MNHEY and CDR2 SVGAGI. This CDR3 contains 13 residues. V was cut by 7 bases and J by 7 bases, with 16 bases left in between. CDR3 in amino acids: CASTLFKESGYTF. The CDR3 DNA reads as TGTGCCAGCACGTTATTTAAGGAGTCTGGCTACACCTTC.

In this sample, this clone turned up once. The chain links TRBV27 to TRBJ1-1, with TRBD1 as a possible D gene (5 bases). V lost 7 bases and J 4 bases, leaving 10 bases between the germline ends. The CDR3 has 12 amino acids. The germline CDR1 and CDR2 sequences are MNHEY and SMNVEV (reference sequence). The CDR3 sequence is CASKGAVTEAFF. DNA for the CDR3: TGTGCCAGCAAAGGGGCGGTCACTGAAGCTTTCTTT.

The chain links TRBV2 to TRBJ1-4; 8 nucleotides align to TRBD1. V trimming: 5 bases; J trimming: 7 bases; junction bases outside the gene matches: 6. The CDR3 is 14 residues long. Germline CDR1 SNHLY, CDR2 FYNNEI. The DNA of the CDR3 is TGTGCCAGCAGTTTACAGGGGGTGGGTGAAAAACTGTTTTTT. Its translation is CASSLQGVGEKLFF.

This rearrangement joins TRBV7-2 to TRBJ2-7, with 9 positions matching TRBD1. This CDR3 spans 15 amino acids. Per germline, CDR1 SGHTA and CDR2 FQGNSA. J gave up 2 bases and V 5 bases, and 7 bases lay outside the gene matches. CDR3 coding DNA: TGTGCCAGCAGCGCCGACAGGGGGGAACCCTACGAGCAGTACTTC. Protein sequence: CASSADRGEPYEQYF. Full variable domain (outside the CDR3, taken from reference TRBV7-2 and TRBJ2-7): GAGVSQSPSNKVTEKGKDVELRCDPISGHTALYWYRQSLGQGLEFLIYFQGNSAPDKSGLPSDRFSAERTGGSVSTLTIQRTQQEDSAVYLCASSADRGEPYEQYFGPGTRLTVT.

This chain uses TRBV5-6 with TRBJ2-2; 10 bases are shared with TRBD2. Trimming at V came to 4 bases and at J to 6 bases, leaving 12 bases not matched to a gene. The CDR3 loop spans 17 amino acids. Germline CDR1 reads SGHDT; CDR2 reads YYEEEE. The CDR3 coding sequence is TGTGCCAGCAGCCTACTTGGACTAGCGGAGGGGGCCGGGGAGCTGTTTTTT. Amino acids: CASSLLGLAEGAGELFF.

The gene calls are TRBV14 and TRBJ2-2, with 8 nucleotides matching TRBD2. The CDR3 is made up of 17 amino acids. The trim removed 8 bases at V and 3 bases at J, leaving 14 bases unmatched. CDR1 and CDR2 from the germline V gene are SGHDN and FVKESK. The CDR3 is CASDAGGGPGYTGELFF. The CDR3 DNA reads TGTGCCAGCGATGCAGGCGGGGGGCCGGGGTACACCGGGGAGCTGTTTTTT.

This sequence joins TRBV7-9 and TRBJ2-1, with D maybe TRBD2 (6 bases). The germline V and J ends were trimmed by 1 base and 0 bases, with 7 bases remaining between them. CDR3 size: 15 residues. CDR1 and CDR2 from the germline V gene are SEHNR and FQNEAQ (reference sequence). The CDR3 region is CASSLGSGSYNEQFF. DNA for the CDR3: TGTGCCAGCAGCTTAGGTAGCGGCTCCTACAATGAGCAGTTCTTC.

The chain joins TRBV5-1 to TRBJ2-7; 7 positions match TRBD2. The CDR3 has 16 residues. V dropped 0 bases and J dropped 0; count of bases not matched to a gene: 6. Germline V gene sequence: CDR1 SGHRS, CDR2 YFSETQ. CDR3 protein: CASSLDGGGSSYEQYF. The CDR3 nucleotides are TGCGCCAGCAGCTTGGATGGCGGGGGAAGCTCCTACGAGCAGTACTTC.

This clone has only a few counts. V gene TRBV9 combines with J gene TRBJ1-4; D perhaps matches TRBD1 (5 bases). The V gene lost 3 bases and the J gene lost 3 bases, with 12 bases spanning the gap. The germline gives CDR1 SGDLS, CDR2 YYNGEE. The CDR3 runs 15 residues. DNA for the CDR3: TGTGCCAGCAGCGCTCAGGGTCTGGCTAATGAAAAACTGTTTTTT. It is translated as CASSAQGLANEKLFF.

This sequence joins TRBV15 and TRBJ1-2; weak D call: TRBD1 (5 bases). Germline V lookup: CDR1 LNHNV, CDR2 YYDKDF (reference sequence). Trimming pared 0 bases from V and 8 bases from J, leaving 19 bases between. This CDR3 is 16 amino acids long. The CDR3 sequence is CATSRDSRVGLRGYTF. CDR3 sequence (DNA): TGTGCCACCAGCAGAGATTCCAGGGTGGGTTTGCGAGGCTACACCTTC.

This sequence joins TRBV3-1 (or the pseudogene TRBV3-2) and TRBJ2-3; tentatively, D is TRBD2 (6 bases). Germline assignment: CDR1 LGHDT and CDR2 YNNKEL (reference sequence). V lost 5 bases to trimming and J lost 6 bases, with 9 bases between them. The CDR3 loop spans 12 amino acids. The CDR3 sequence: CASSSAGDTQYF. CDR3 in DNA: TGTGCCAGCAGCTCCGCGGGGGATACGCAGTATTTT.

The chain employs TRBV20-1 and TRBJ2-2; 7 bases are shared with TRBD1. V shed 6 bases, J shed 1 base, and the junction held 8 bases outside the gene matches. Germline V gene lookup returns CDR1 DFQATT and CDR2 SNEGSKA (reference sequence). CDR3 length: 15 amino acids. CDR3 region: CSASPGQRNTGELFF. Written as DNA, the CDR3 is TGCAGTGCAAGTCCGGGACAGCGGAACACCGGGGAGCTGTTTTTT.

This chain joins TRBV11-1 and TRBJ2-1, with 11 bases fitting TRBD1. The CDR3 loop spans 16 amino acids. V lost 4 bases, J lost 6 bases, and 8 bases stayed unmatched. CDR1 and CDR2 from the germline V gene are SGHAT and FQDESV (reference sequence). CDR3 protein: CASSWMGTGGFNEQFF. DNA for the CDR3: TGTGCCAGCAGCTGGATGGGGACAGGGGGTTTCAATGAGCAGTTCTTC.

The CDR3: CASSKTGDLGETQYF. CDR3 bases: TGTGCCAGCAGTAAAACAGGTGATCTCGGGGAGACCCAGTACTTC. The V call is TRBV28, the J call TRBJ2-5, with D tentatively TRBD1 (5 bases). The CDR3 sequence is 15 residues long. Germline V CDR1 and CDR2: MDHEN, SYDVKM. V lost 5 bases and J lost 5, with 18 bases in between.

The chain links TRBV3-1 (or the pseudogene TRBV3-2) to TRBJ2-3, with 7 bases fitting TRBD2. The trim removed 1 base at V and 4 bases at J, leaving 5 bases unmatched. The CDR3 contains 15 residues. The V gene's germline CDR1 is LGHDT and CDR2 YNNKEL (reference sequence). The CDR3, as DNA: TGTGCCAGCAGCCAAGTGACTAGCCCCGCAGATACGCAGTATTTT. Its protein is CASSQVTSPADTQYF.

This clone appeared a few times. The chain has TRBV18 and TRBJ1-1; possibly TRBD1 for D (6 bases). The CDR3 runs to 15 residues. The V and J ends lost 5 bases and 0 bases respectively, with 13 bases between them. Germline loops: CDR1 KGHSH, CDR2 LQKENI. CDR3 amino acids: CASSKNRDMNTEAFF. In DNA form, the CDR3 reads TGTGCCAGCTCAAAAAACAGGGACATGAACACTGAAGCTTTCTTT.

This clone was seen more than once but under ten times. This chain joins TRBV10-3 and TRBJ1-2; D is undetermined. The germline V gene encodes CDR1 ENHRY and CDR2 SYGVKD. Trimming shortened V by 0 bases and J by 2 bases, and 7 bases separated the two germline ends. The CDR3 runs 14 residues. The CDR3 DNA reads as TGTGCCATCAGTGAGTCGACTCGGAACTATGGCTACACCTTC. Protein: CAISESTRNYGYTF.

The V gene is TRBV7-2, the J gene TRBJ2-5; weak D call: TRBD2 (7 bases). The germline V and J ends were trimmed by 2 bases and 4 bases, with 14 bases remaining between them. CDR1 and CDR2 (germline): SGHTA, FQGNSA. The CDR3 is 15 amino acids. In nucleotides, the CDR3 is TGTGCCAGCAGCTTACGCTTCGGGGGGCCAGAGACCCAGTACTTC. It encodes CASSLRFGGPETQYF.

The chain has TRBV4-1 and TRBJ1-4, with D tentatively TRBD1 (5 bases). The CDR3 sequence is 16 residues long. V was shortened by 3 bases and J by 9 bases, with 20 bases between the two germline ends. The germline V gene encodes CDR1 MGHRA and CDR2 YSYEKL. The CDR3 nucleotides read TGCGCCAGCAGCCAGGGACTAGTCGGGGGACTGAAAAAACTGTTTTTT. It codes for CASSQGLVGGLKKLFF.

This clone occurred once. The chain uses TRBV11-2 and TRBJ2-7; 8 bases fit TRBD1. There are 17 residues in the CDR3. Germline values: CDR1 SGHAT, CDR2 FQNNGV. Trimming at V came to 5 bases and at J to 0 bases, leaving 12 bases not matched to a gene. The CDR3 spells CASSPSRGDRRSYEQYF. CDR3 in DNA: TGTGCCAGCAGCCCAAGTAGGGGGGACAGGCGCTCCTACGAGCAGTACTTC.